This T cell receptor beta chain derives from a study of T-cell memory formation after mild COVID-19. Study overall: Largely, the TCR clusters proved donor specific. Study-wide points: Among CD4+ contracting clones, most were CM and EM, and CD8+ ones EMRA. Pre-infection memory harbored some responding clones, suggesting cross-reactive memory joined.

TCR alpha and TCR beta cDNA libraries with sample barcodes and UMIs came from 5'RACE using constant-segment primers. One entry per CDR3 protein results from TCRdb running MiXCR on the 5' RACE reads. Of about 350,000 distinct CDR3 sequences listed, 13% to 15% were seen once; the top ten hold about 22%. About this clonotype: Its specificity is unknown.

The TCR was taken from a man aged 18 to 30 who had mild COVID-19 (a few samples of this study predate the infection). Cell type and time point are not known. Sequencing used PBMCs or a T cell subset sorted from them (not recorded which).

The CDR3: CASSHLGVTDEAFF. CDR3 DNA: TGCGCCAGCAGCCATCTAGGGGTTACTGATGAAGCTTTCTTT. V is TRBV4-1 and J is TRBJ1-1; TRBD1 might be the D (5 bases). The CDR3 extends over 14 amino acids. Germline-derived CDR1 and CDR2 are MGHRA and YSYEKL. V gave up 3 bases and J gave up 7 bases, with 15 bases separating them.